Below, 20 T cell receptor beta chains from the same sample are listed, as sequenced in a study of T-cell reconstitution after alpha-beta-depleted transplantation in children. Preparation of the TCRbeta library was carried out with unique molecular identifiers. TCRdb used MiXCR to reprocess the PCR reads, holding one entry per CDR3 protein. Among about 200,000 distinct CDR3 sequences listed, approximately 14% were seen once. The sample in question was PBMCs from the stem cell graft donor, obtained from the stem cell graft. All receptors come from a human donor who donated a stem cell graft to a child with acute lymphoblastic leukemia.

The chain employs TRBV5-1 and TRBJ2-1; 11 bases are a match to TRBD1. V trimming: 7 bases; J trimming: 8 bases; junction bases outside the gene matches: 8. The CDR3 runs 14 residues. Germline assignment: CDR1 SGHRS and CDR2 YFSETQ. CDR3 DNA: TGCGCCAGCCGCCGGGACAGGGGGTCGGATGAGCAGTTCTTC. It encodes CASRRDRGSDEQFF.

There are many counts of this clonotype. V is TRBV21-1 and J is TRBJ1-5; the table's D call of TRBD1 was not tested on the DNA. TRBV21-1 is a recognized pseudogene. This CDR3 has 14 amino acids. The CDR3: CASSFRGHARPQHF. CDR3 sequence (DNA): TGTGCCAGCAGCTTTAGGGGCCATGCTAGGCCCCAGCATTTT.

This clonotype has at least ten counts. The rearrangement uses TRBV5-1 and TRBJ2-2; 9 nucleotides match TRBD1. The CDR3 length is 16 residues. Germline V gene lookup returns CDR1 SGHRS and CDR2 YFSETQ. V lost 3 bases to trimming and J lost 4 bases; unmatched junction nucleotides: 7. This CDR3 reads CASSSIGDRVTGELFF. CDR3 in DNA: TGCGCCAGCAGCTCCATCGGGGACAGGGTCACCGGGGAGCTGTTTTTT.

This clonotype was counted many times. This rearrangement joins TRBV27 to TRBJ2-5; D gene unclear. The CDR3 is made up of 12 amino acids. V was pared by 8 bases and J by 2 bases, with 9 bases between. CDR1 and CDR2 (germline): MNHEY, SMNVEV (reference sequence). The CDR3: CASGRRQETQYF. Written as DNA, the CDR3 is TGTGCCAGCGGGCGGAGACAAGAGACCCAGTACTTC.

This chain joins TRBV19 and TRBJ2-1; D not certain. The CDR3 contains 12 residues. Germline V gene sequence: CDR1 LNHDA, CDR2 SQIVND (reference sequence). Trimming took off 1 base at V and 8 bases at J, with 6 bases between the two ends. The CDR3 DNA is TGTGCCAGTAGTATAGGGACCGATGAGCAGTTCTTC. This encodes CASSIGTDEQFF.

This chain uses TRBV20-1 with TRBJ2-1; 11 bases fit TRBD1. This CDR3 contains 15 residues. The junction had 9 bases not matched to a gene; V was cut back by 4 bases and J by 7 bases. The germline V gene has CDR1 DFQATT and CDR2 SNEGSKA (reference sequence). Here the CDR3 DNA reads TGCAGTGCTAACCCGGGGACAGGGGGATCAAATGAGCAGTTCTTC. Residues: CSANPGTGGSNEQFF.

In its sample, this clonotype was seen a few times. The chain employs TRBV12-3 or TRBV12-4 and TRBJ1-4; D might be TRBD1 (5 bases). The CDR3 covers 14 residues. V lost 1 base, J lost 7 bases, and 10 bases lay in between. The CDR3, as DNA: TGTGCCAGCAGTTTAGACCCGAGGGGTGAAAAACTGTTTTTT. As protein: CASSLDPRGEKLFF.

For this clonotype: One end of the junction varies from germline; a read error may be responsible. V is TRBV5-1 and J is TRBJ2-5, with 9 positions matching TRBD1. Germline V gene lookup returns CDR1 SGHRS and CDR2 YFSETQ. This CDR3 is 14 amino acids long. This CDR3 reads CASSLETGGETKYF. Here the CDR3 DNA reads TGCGCCAGCAGTCTAGAGACAGGGGGAGAGACCAAGTACTTC.

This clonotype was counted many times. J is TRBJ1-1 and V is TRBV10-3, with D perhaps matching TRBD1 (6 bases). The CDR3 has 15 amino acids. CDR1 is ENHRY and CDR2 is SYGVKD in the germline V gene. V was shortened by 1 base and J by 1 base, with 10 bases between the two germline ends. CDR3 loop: CAISEFQGQNTEAFF. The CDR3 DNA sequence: TGTGCCATCAGTGAGTTTCAGGGGCAGAACACTGAAGCTTTCTTT.

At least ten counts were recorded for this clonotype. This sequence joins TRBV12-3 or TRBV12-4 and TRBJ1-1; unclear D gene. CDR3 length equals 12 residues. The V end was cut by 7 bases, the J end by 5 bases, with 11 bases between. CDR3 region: CASNFGRTEAFF. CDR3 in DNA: TGTGCCAGCAATTTCGGGAGGACTGAAGCTTTCTTT.

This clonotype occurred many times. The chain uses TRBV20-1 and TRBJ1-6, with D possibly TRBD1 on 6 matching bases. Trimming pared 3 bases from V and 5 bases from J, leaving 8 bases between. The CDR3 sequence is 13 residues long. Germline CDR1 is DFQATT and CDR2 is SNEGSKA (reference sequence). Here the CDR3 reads CSARTGDNSPLHF. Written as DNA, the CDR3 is TGCAGTGCTAGGACAGGAGATAATTCACCCCTCCACTTT.

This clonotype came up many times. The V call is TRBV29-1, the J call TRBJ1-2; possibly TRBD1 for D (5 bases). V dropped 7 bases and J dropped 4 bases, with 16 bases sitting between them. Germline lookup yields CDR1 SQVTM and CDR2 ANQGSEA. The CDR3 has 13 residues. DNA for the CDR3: TGCAGCGGTGCTATGGGGGGTAGCTATGGCTACACCTTC. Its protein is CSGAMGGSYGYTF.

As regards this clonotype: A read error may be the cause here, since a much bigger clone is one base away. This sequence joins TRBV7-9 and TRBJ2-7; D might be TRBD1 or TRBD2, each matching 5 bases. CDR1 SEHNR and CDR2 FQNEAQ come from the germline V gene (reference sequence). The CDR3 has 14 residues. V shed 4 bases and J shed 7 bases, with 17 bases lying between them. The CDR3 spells CASSSADGAREQYF. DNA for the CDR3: TGTGCCAGCAGCTCGGCGGACGGGGCTAGAGAGCAGTACTTC. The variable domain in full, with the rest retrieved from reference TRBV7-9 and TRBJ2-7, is DTGVSQNPRHKITKRGQNVTFRCDPISEHNRLYWYRQTLGQGPEFLTYFQNEAQLEKSRLLSDRFSAERPKGSFSTLEIQRTEQGDSAMYLCASSSADGAREQYFGPGTRLTVT.

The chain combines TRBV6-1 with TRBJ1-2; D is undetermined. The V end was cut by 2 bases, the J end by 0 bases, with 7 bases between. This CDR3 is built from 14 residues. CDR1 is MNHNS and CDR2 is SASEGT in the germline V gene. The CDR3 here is CASSEYTSNYGYTF. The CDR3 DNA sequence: TGTGCCAGCAGTGAATACACGTCTAACTATGGCTACACCTTC.

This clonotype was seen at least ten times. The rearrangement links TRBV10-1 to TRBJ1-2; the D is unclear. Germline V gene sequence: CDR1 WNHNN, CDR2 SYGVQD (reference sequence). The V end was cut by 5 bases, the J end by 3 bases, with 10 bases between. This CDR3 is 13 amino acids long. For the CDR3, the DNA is TGCGCCAGCAGTTCCGGTCCTGACTATGGCTACACCTTC. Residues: CASSSGPDYGYTF.

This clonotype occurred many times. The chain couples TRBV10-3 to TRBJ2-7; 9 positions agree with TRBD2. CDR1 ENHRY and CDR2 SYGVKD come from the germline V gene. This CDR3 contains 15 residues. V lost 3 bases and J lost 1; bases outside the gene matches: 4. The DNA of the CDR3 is TGTGCCATCAGTGATAGCGGGAGACCTTCCTACGAGCAGTACTTC. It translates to CAISDSGRPSYEQYF.

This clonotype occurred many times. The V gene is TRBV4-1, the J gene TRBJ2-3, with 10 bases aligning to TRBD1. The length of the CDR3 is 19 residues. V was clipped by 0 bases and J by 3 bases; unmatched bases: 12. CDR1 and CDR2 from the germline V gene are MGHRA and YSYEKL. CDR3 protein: CASSQDARWGTGETDTQYF. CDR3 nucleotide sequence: TGCGCCAGCAGCCAAGATGCAAGGTGGGGGACAGGGGAGACAGATACGCAGTATTTT.

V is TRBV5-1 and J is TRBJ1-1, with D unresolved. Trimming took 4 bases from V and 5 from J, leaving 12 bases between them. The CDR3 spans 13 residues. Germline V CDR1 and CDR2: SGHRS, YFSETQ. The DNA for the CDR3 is TGCGCCAGCAGCGTGACCATGGGTACTGAAGCTTTCTTT. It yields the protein CASSVTMGTEAFF.

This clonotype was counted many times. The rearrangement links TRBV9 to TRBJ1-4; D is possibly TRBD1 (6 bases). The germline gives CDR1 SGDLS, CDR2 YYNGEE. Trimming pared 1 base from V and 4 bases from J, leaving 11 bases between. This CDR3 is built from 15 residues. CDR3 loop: CASSVSTGNNEKLFF. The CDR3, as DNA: TGTGCCAGCAGCGTATCCACAGGGAATAATGAAAAACTGTTTTTT.

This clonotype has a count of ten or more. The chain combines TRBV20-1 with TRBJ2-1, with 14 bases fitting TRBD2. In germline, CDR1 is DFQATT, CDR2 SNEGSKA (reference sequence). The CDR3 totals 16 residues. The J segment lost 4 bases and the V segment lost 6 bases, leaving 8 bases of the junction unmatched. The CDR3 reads CSASTGLAGAYNEQFF. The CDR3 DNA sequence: TGCAGTGCATCGACGGGACTAGCGGGGGCTTACAATGAGCAGTTCTTC.